This is a list of T cell receptor beta chains from one sample in a study of T cell responses to AZD1222 COVID-19 vaccine. Profiling relied on immunoSEQ multiplex PCR, and the TCRdb table lists in-frame clones only, not all of them. The repertoire has approximately 140,000 clones, over 90% of them found once; the top ten carry 5.4%. Material: peripheral blood, obtained on day 0 of AZD1222 vaccination. These TCRs come from an adult in good health. CDR3s include the opening cysteine and the closing phenylalanine or tryptophan. The D gene is left open where the match is weak. Only part of the rows carry a size: once, few, many, or a class if the clone is expanded.

j_call clone_size v_call d_call cdr3_nt cdr3_aa
TRBJ1-1 - TRBV29-1 - TGCAGCGTTGAAGTAGGGGTGAACACTGAAGCTTTCTTT CSVEVGVNTEAFF
TRBJ1-1 - TRBV28 TRBD1 TGTGCCAGTCGACAGGGAACGAACACTGAAGCTTTCTTT CASRQGTNTEAFF
TRBJ1-3 once TRBV6-4 TRBD1 TGTGCCAGCAGTGACCCGGGACAGGGGAGTGGTGGAAACACCATATATTTT CASSDPGQGSGGNTIYF
TRBJ1-4 - TRBV29-1 - TGCAGCGCTACTGAGCTGAATGAAAAACTGTTTTTT CSATELNEKLFF
TRBJ1-4 - TRBV10-3 - TGTGCCATCAGTGAGTCGCGGGGCTTAGCTAATGAAAAACTGTTTTTT CAISESRGLANEKLFF
TRBJ2-7 - TRBV7-9 TRBD1 TGTGCCAGCAGCCATGATACAGGGGGCGAGCAGTACTTC CASSHDTGGEQYF
TRBJ1-4 - TRBV29-1 TRBD1 TGCAGCGTTGGACAGGGCGGAGGAGAAAAACTGTTTTTT CSVGQGGGEKLFF
TRBJ1-1 - TRBV6-5 TRBD1 TGTGCCAGCAGTTACTCGGACAGGGGGGACACTGAAGCTTTCTTT CASSYSDRGDTEAFF
TRBJ1-2 - TRBV28 - TGTGCCAGCAGCCACCGTGTGGGGGGCGCAAACTATGGCTACACCTTC CASSHRVGGANYGYTF
TRBJ2-4 once TRBV28 - TGTGCCAGCAGTTTAGCGGGGATAAACATTCAGTACTTC CASSLAGINIQYF
TRBJ1-2 once TRBV7-2 - TGTGCCAGCAGTCTGACGGGGGGCTATGGCTACACCTTC CASSLTGGYGYTF
TRBJ2-5 - TRBV23-1 - TGCGCCAGCAGTCAATCGACAGAGCAAGAGACCCAGTACTTC CASSQSTEQETQYF
TRBJ2-7 - TRBV2 - TGTGCCAGCAGCACTACCTACGAGCAGTACTTC CASSTTYEQYF
TRBJ2-2 once TRBV28 TRBD2 TGTGCCAGCAGTTTAGCCCGGGTTAGCGGGGACACCGGGGAGCTGTTTTTT CASSLARVSGDTGELFF
TRBJ1-2 few TRBV19 - TGTGCCAGTAGTATTTTTCCCCGGGGTAGCGCCCAGGGATCATATGGCTACACCTTC CASSIFPRGSAQGSYGYTF